This T cell receptor (beta chain) derives from a study of PD-1 blockade in classical Hodgkin lymphoma (dated by TCRdb to 2020 to 2021). Broadly, across the study: Nivolumab dosing was 3 mg/kg intravenously every 2 weeks, continuing until either disease progression or unacceptable toxicity. To define a peripheral blood immune signature of response to PD-1 blockade in classical Hodgkin lymphoma, the study combined TCR beta sequencing with CyTOF.

The Qiagen DNeasy kit was used to extract genomic DNA both from unsorted PBMCs and from the negatively selected CD4+ and CD8+ fractions. Using primers that anneal to V and J segments, immunoSEQ multiplex PCR amplified the TCR beta CDR3 regions. A synthetic immune receptor repertoire was used to minimize amplification bias, and any remaining bias was removed computationally after sequencing. The original methods were these. Custom Python scripts were used to quantify repertoire diversity as the Shannon entropy index. Unsorted, CD4+ and CD8+ repertoires were analyzed separately, except for combined analyses in which CD4+ and CD8+ sequences were merged in silico. A clone was considered expanded if an increase in frequency of at least 2-fold after treatment relative to C1D1 was found, and a pseudocount of 0.5 was applied to clones undetected at baseline. Clones with 0 or 1 copy at C1D1 were classified as singleton clones, and clones with 2 or more copies were classified as non-singleton clones. By matching protein sequences in sorted samples from the same patient, clones expanded in unsorted samples were annotated as CD4+, CD8+ or unknown. Diversity changes from C1D1 to C4D1 were tested in paired samples using Wilcoxon tests. TCRdb carries this immuneACCESS record with in-frame sequences only. Its versions omit some clonotypes, under half of them owing to an unresolved V gene in the studies checked, with the rest unexplained. D and trimming come from the DNA, and the V and J calls and clone size come from that table. This sample comprises 64,000 or so clones, 85% to 95% of them detected only once. Of the sample, 6.5% to 9.5% falls within the top ten clones.

Of note for this clone: Its antigen is currently not known. No clone much larger than this one lies a single base away; base qualities are absent.

The sample's time point label is to be understood as: cycle 4 day 1 (C4D1), after about 6 weeks of nivolumab. Every trial patient had relapsed after autologous stem cell transplantation, and cohorts A, B and C differed in prior brentuximab vedotin exposure. The trial cohort included more than 55 patients with relapsed/refractory classical Hodgkin lymphoma, and each patient had a best overall response of complete response, partial response or progressive disease. Single-agent nivolumab was administered to trial patients in the multi-cohort phase II CheckMate 205 trial. Best overall response was determined by an independent review committee according to the 2007 International Working Group response criteria. Trial PBMCs were collected just before the start of nivolumab (C1D1) and during therapy at cycle 2 day 1 and cycle 4 day 1. After peripheral blood was drawn into 8 mL Vacutainer Cell Preparation Tubes, PBMCs were isolated by centrifugation and then cryopreserved.

V and J are truncated by 4 bases and 9 bases respectively, leaving an intervening sequence of 11 bases. The CDR3, cysteine through phenylalanine, is 12 amino acids long. Of the read, only the CDR3 DNA is kept; its 36 bases are in frame from base 1. General study outcomes and caveats: Baseline TCR diversity was reported to be lower in newly diagnosed patients than in healthy donors and to be lower still in relapsed/refractory patients. CD4+ but not CD8+ TCR diversity rose significantly by C4D1 (p=0.0027 vs p=0.16), most apparent in complete responders (p=0.02). The study covered only a single clinical trial cohort, and the causes of the repertoire differences, possibly disease activity or prior therapy, were still not defined. Lower diversity was seen in patients whose nivolumab began less than 1 year after ASCT, and these patients were left out of later analyses so that immune reconstitution would not confound the results. Trial patients with a complete response had baseline diversity similar to that of newly diagnosed patients, while partial responders and progressors had significantly lower diversity.

Sequenced here: peripheral blood mononuclear cells (PBMCs), sampled before the fourth cycle of nivolumab. The TCR was taken from a human donor with classical Hodgkin lymphoma. This chain is built from TRBV5-7 and TRBJ1-5; D gene: possibly TRBD1, on 6 matching bases. Being an ORF, TRBV5-7 has a function that is uncertain. The DNA reads TGTGCCAGCAGCACCGGGACAAGGCCCCAGCATTTT. This codes for CASSTGTRPQHF.